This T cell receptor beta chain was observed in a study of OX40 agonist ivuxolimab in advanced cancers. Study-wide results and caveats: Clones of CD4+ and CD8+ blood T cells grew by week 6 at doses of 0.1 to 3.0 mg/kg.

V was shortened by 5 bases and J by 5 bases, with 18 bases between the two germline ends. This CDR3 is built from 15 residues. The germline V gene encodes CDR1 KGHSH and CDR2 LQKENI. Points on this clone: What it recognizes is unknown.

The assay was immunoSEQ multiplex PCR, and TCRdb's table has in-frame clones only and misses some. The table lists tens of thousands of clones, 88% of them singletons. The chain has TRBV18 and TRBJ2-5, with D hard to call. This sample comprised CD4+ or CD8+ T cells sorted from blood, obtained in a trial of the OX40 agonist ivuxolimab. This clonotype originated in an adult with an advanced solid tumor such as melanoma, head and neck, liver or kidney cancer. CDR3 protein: CASSADGPPRETQYF. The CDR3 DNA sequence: TGTGCCAGCTCAGCCGACGGGCCCCCGAGGGAGACCCAGTACTTC. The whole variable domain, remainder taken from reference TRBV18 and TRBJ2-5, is NAGVMQNPRHLVRRRGQEARLRCSPMKGHSHVYWYRQLPEEGLKFMVYLQKENIIDESGMPKERFSAEFPKEGPSILRIQQVVRGDSAAYFCASSADGPPRETQYFGPGTRLLVL.